The 22 T cell receptor beta chains below were found in one sample sequenced in a study of T cell responses to AZD1222 COVID-19 vaccine. The assay was immunoSEQ multiplex PCR, and TCRdb's table has in-frame clones only and misses some. Of tens of thousands of clones listed, around 73% were seen once; the top ten hold over 20%. The material was peripheral blood, obtained on day 0 of AZD1222 vaccination. The receptors derive from an adult in good health.

The J gene is TRBJ1-2, the V gene TRBV2; 8 bases are shared with TRBD1. V lost 6 bases to trimming and J lost 3 bases; unmatched junction nucleotides: 3. CDR1 and CDR2 (germline): SNHLY, FYNNEI. CDR3 length: 13 amino acids. CDR3 residues: CASSPQGDYGYTF. CDR3 DNA sequence: TGTGCCAGCAGCCCACAGGGGGACTATGGCTACACCTTC.

The chain uses TRBV7-9 and TRBJ2-5; tentatively, D is TRBD1 or TRBD2 (7 bases each). The CDR3 is 16 amino acids. Germline-derived CDR1 and CDR2 are SEHNR and FQNEAQ (reference sequence). V was shortened by 1 base and J by 4 bases, with 16 bases between the two germline ends. Written as DNA, the CDR3 is TGTGCCAGCAGCTTAGTATTCGGCAGGGGGGGAGAGACCCAGTACTTC. Translating gives CASSLVFGRGGETQYF. Looking up the rest from reference TRBV7-9 and TRBJ2-5 gives the full variable domain: DTGVSQNPRHKITKRGQNVTFRCDPISEHNRLYWYRQTLGQGPEFLTYFQNEAQLEKSRLLSDRFSAERPKGSFSTLEIQRTEQGDSAMYLCASSLVFGRGGETQYFGPGTRLLVL.

The chain couples TRBV30 to TRBJ2-3; TRBD1 agrees at 7 bases. The CDR3 runs to 13 residues. V was clipped by 5 bases and J by 0 bases; unmatched bases: 2. The germline V gene encodes CDR1 GTSNPN and CDR2 SVGIG (reference sequence). The CDR3, as DNA: TGTGCCTGGTCGACAGGGAGCACAGATACGCAGTATTTT. Translated: CAWSTGSTDTQYF.

This clone was seen only once. This chain joins TRBV2 and TRBJ2-3; 12 positions agree with TRBD2. With 4 bases clipped from V and 4 bases from J, the junction kept 3 bases outside the gene matches. The CDR3 sequence is 15 residues long. The germline gives CDR1 SNHLY, CDR2 FYNNEI. The CDR3 reads CASSGLAGEPDTQYF. In nucleotides, the CDR3 is TGTGCCAGCAGTGGACTAGCGGGAGAACCAGATACGCAGTATTTT.

This clone has only one observation. V and J are TRBV6-4 and TRBJ2-1; 11 nucleotides line up with TRBD2. The CDR3 extends over 17 amino acids. V trimming: 3 bases; J trimming: 6 bases; junction bases outside the gene matches: 10. CDR1 MRHNA and CDR2 SNTAGT come from the germline V gene. The CDR3 DNA is TGTGCCAGCAGTGATAGTAGCGGGAGGGCCCCCTCCAATGAGCAGTTCTTC. As protein: CASSDSSGRAPSNEQFF.

The chain has TRBV30 and TRBJ2-1, with a weak D call TRBD2 (5 bases). This CDR3 comprises 13 residues. Looked up from germline, CDR1 is GTSNPN and CDR2 is SVGIG (reference sequence). The V end was cut by 1 base, the J end by 9 bases, with 13 bases between. CDR3 coding DNA: TGTGCCTGGAGTGGGGGAGTAGCACGTGAGCAGTTCTTC. This encodes CAWSGGVAREQFF. The full variable domain, in which reference TRBV30 and TRBJ2-1 provide the parts outside the CDR3, is SQTIHQWPATLVQPVGSPLSLECTVEGTSNPNLYWYRQAAGRGLQLLFYSVGIGQISSEVPQNLSASRPQDRQFILSSKKLLLSDSGFYLCAWSGGVAREQFFGPGTRLTVL.

DNA of the CDR3: TGCGCCAGCAGTGAGGATGTGGGGCCCTACGAGCAGTACTTC. It encodes CASSEDVGPYEQYF. The chain is built from TRBV10-1 and TRBJ2-7; perhaps TRBD1 as D (5 bases). CDR3 length: 14 residues. Germline values: CDR1 WNHNN, CDR2 SYGVQD (reference sequence). The V and J ends lost 2 bases and 2 bases respectively, with 10 bases between them.

Notes on this clone: A read error may produce the germline difference seen at one junction end. V and J are TRBV5-1 and TRBJ2-1, with 11 positions matching TRBD1. The CDR3 runs to 14 residues. From germline, CDR1 is SGHRS and CDR2 YFSETQ. CDR3 sequence reads: CASSPGQGVTWAIF. CDR3 nucleotides: TGCGCCAGCAGCCCGGGACAGGGGGTGACTTGGGCGATCTTC.

This clone was observed a handful of times. The V call is TRBV5-1, the J call TRBJ1-4, with D maybe TRBD1 (5 bases). CDR1 is SGHRS, CDR2 YFSETQ, per germline. Trimming shortened V by 1 base and J by 7 bases, and 11 bases separated the two germline ends. The CDR3 is made up of 14 amino acids. CDR3 amino acids: CASSLTTVGEKLFF. The CDR3 DNA sequence: TGCGCCAGCAGCTTGACGACAGTAGGTGAAAAACTGTTTTTT.

V gene TRBV3-1 (or the pseudogene TRBV3-2) combines with J gene TRBJ2-3; no reliable D call. CDR3 length: 13 amino acids. V lost 3 bases, J lost 5 bases, and 9 bases lay in between. Germline CDR1 LGHDT, CDR2 YNNKEL (reference sequence). The CDR3 here is CASSQPPGDTQYF. In DNA, the CDR3 is TGTGCCAGCAGCCAGCCACCGGGAGATACGCAGTATTTT.

V is TRBV6-1 and J is TRBJ1-6, with D unresolved. This CDR3 is 13 amino acids long. The germline V gene has CDR1 MNHNS and CDR2 SASEGT. Trimming stripped 1 base from V and 5 bases from J, with 3 bases between. CDR3 bases: TGTGCCAGCAGTGAAGGAAATAATTCACCCCTCCACTTT. Its protein product is CASSEGNNSPLHF.

The chain couples TRBV21-1 to TRBJ2-1; whether TRBD2, the table's D call, matches the DNA was not checked. TRBV21-1 is flagged as a pseudogene. The CDR3 contains 16 residues. The CDR3 region is CASSKGKAGHDNEQFF. For the CDR3, the DNA is TGTGCCAGCAGCAAAGGGAAAGCGGGGCACGACAATGAGCAGTTCTTC.

The chain links TRBV12-3 or TRBV12-4 to TRBJ1-1, with unresolved D. CDR3 size: 11 residues. Trimming removed 5 bases from V and 7 bases from J, with 8 bases in between. CDR3 DNA sequence: TGTGCCAGCAGTCGTCAGCATGAAGCTTTCTTT. It encodes CASSRQHEAFF.

The V gene is TRBV4-2, the J gene TRBJ2-7; no definite D call. From germline, CDR1 is LGHNA and CDR2 YNFKEQ. The CDR3 spans 16 residues. V lost 0 bases, J lost 6 bases, and 18 bases lay in between. Written as DNA, the CDR3 is TGTGCCAGCAGCCAAGATCCTTGGACCCCCGGTGCCGAGCAGTACTTC. Its protein product is CASSQDPWTPGAEQYF.

The chain is built from TRBV6-5 and TRBJ2-7; D gene ambiguous. This CDR3 is built from 16 residues. Between the trimmed V and J ends, which lost 6 bases and 3 bases, there was a span of 21 bases. Germline V CDR1 and CDR2: MNHEY, SVGAGI. DNA of the CDR3: TGTGCCAGCAGCTACGACGGTGGCGCGGTAGGCTACGAGCAGTACTTC. Its translation is CASSYDGGAVGYEQYF.

The gene calls are TRBV4-1 and TRBJ1-6, with D possibly matching TRBD1 (5 bases). Germline CDR1 MGHRA, CDR2 YSYEKL. This CDR3 spans 16 amino acids. V shed 0 bases and J shed 5 bases, with 11 bases lying between them. Here the CDR3 DNA reads TGCGCCAGCAGCCAAGACCCCGGCAGGGATAATTCACCCCTCCACTTT. This translates into CASSQDPGRDNSPLHF.

The gene calls are TRBV6-1 and TRBJ2-7; D ambiguous. The germline V and J ends were trimmed by 1 base and 4 bases, with 8 bases remaining between them. CDR3 length equals 13 residues. Germline-derived CDR1 and CDR2 are MNHNS and SASEGT. CDR3 sequence: CASSEVERYEQYF. DNA of the CDR3: TGTGCCAGCAGTGAAGTCGAAAGATACGAGCAGTACTTC.

The gene calls are TRBV6-5 and TRBJ2-7, with D perhaps TRBD1 or TRBD2 (6 bases each). The length of the CDR3 is 15 residues. Germline V gene lookup returns CDR1 MNHEY and CDR2 SVGAGI. Trimming shortened V by 6 bases and J by 3 bases, and 18 bases separated the two germline ends. CDR3 in amino acids: CASRPQGGLGYEQYF. CDR3 nucleotides: TGTGCCAGCAGACCACAGGGAGGTCTTGGCTACGAGCAGTACTTC.

A few counts support this clone. V and J are TRBV27 and TRBJ1-4; D is unclear. V was shortened by 5 bases and J by 0 bases, with 10 bases between the two germline ends. The CDR3 is 15 residues long. The V gene's germline CDR1 is MNHEY and CDR2 SMNVEV (reference sequence). The CDR3 DNA reads TGTGCCAGCAGTACCAGACGGGCAACTAATGAAAAACTGTTTTTT. It specifies CASSTRRATNEKLFF.

The chain employs TRBV6-5 and TRBJ2-1; D is uncertain. Germline-derived CDR1 and CDR2 are MNHEY and SVGAGI. CDR3 length: 13 amino acids. The germline V and J ends were trimmed by 2 bases and 8 bases, with 10 bases remaining between them. The CDR3 loop is CASSYGSFDEQFF. The CDR3 region has the DNA TGTGCCAGCAGTTACGGGTCGTTCGATGAGCAGTTCTTC.

This clone was observed a handful of times. The rearrangement uses TRBV28 and TRBJ1-2, with D tentatively TRBD1 (5 bases). The CDR3 runs to 13 residues. With 5 bases removed from V and 3 bases from J, the gap between germline ends came to 10 bases. Germline values: CDR1 MDHEN, CDR2 SYDVKM. The CDR3, as DNA: TGTGCCAGCAGTACCGGGACGGACTATGGCTACACCTTC. As protein: CASSTGTDYGYTF.

The V gene is TRBV2, the J gene TRBJ1-5, with 7 bases lining up with TRBD1. Germline CDR1 and CDR2: SNHLY and FYNNEI. CDR3 length: 16 amino acids. The junction had 4 bases not matched to a gene; V was cut back by 0 bases and J by 2 bases. The CDR3: CASSEATGTGNQPQHF. The CDR3 region has the DNA TGTGCCAGCAGTGAAGCAACAGGGACAGGCAATCAGCCCCAGCATTTT.